The rows below give T cell receptor beta chains drawn from one sample of a study of regulatory T cells in long-lasting Graves disease. TCRdb reanalysed the multiplex PCR reads using MiXCR and keeps one entry per CDR3 protein. This sample has 350,000 to 400,000 distinct CDR3 sequences; about a sixth occur once, and the top ten carry around 20%. The same sample was also used in a study of T cells in Graves' hyperthyroidism and ophthalmopathy.

The sample here was peripheral blood mononuclear cells (PBMCs), taken at new diagnosis, from a patient treated with antithyroid drugs. The receptors stem from a young woman with Graves disease. Each CDR3 is given with its conserved first and last residue. A D gene is named only where the DNA matches it firmly. Only part of the rows carry a size: once, few, many, or a class if the clone is expanded.

d_gene | j_gene | abundance | v_gene | CDR3nt | CDR3aa
TRBD2 | TRBJ2-5 | many | TRBV11-2 | TGTGCCAGCAGCTCTACTAGCGGATCTTCTCAAGAGACCCAGTACTTC | CASSSTSGSSQETQYF
. | TRBJ1-6 | . | TRBV6-1 | TGTGCCAGCAGTCGATACCGGACAGACTTCAATTCACCCCTCCACTTT | CASSRYRTDFNSPLHF
. | TRBJ2-4 | . | TRBV5-1 | TGCGCCAGCAGCTTGAGGTCGGGCGCAGTGACGGACATTCAGTACTTC | CASSLRSGAVTDIQYF
. | TRBJ1-5 | many | TRBV2 | TGTGCCAGCAGTAGCAATCAGCCCCAGCATTTT | CASSSNQPQHF
TRBD2 | TRBJ2-3 | many | TRBV20-1 | TGCAGTGCTCTGACTAGCGGGGGGGTTACAGATACGCAGTATTTT | CSALTSGGVTDTQYF
. | TRBJ2-2 | few | TRBV5-1 | TGCGCCAGCAGCAGCCAACCTACGGGAAGCACCGGGGAGCTGTTTTTT | CASSSQPTGSTGELFF
. | TRBJ1-5 | many | TRBV18 | TGTGCCAGCTCACCCGAGCAAAATCAGCCCCAGCATTTT | CASSPEQNQPQHF
. | TRBJ2-3 | many | TRBV30 | TGTGCCTGGAGTGTAGGCGGGATCACAGATACGCAGTATTTT | CAWSVGGITDTQYF
. | TRBJ2-3 | . | TRBV20-1 | TGCAGTGCTAGAGATATGCAGCAGTCGGGTACGCAGTATTTT | CSARDMQQSGTQYF
. | TRBJ1-2 | . | TRBV3-1 | TGTGCCAGCAGCCAAGAAGGGAGGGCGAGAGGGAGCTACACCTTC | CASSQEGRARGSYTF
TRBD1 | TRBJ1-6 | once | TRBV11-2 | TGTGCCAGCAGTCTCCATCCCGGGACAGGCGGTTCACCCCTCCACTTT | CASSLHPGTGGSPLHF
TRBD1 | TRBJ2-7 | . | TRBV19 | TGTGCTTGTAAGAGGGACAGGGCCTCCTACGAGCAGTACTTC | CACKRDRASYEQYF
TRBD1 | TRBJ2-3 | many | TRBV2 | TGTGCCAGCAGTGAATTCATCGGGAGACAGGGGAGTGGGACAAGCACAGATACGCAGTATTTT | CASSEFIGRQGSGTSTDTQYF
. | TRBJ1-1 | few | TRBV28 | TGTGCCAGCAGTTTATTCGGTGAAATGAACACTGAAGCTTTCTTT | CASSLFGEMNTEAFF
. | TRBJ1-4 | few | TRBV6-5 | TGTGCCAGCAGTTACGGTTCCAGGAGAAATGAAAAACTGTTTTTT | CASSYGSRRNEKLFF
. | TRBJ2-1 | . | TRBV19 | TGTGCCAGTAGTATATCCGGATACAATGAGCAGTTCTTC | CASSISGYNEQFF
. | TRBJ1-6 | many | TRBV2 | TGTGCCAGCAGTGTGGAAAAGGGAGTTAATTCACCCCTCCACTTT | CASSVEKGVNSPLHF
TRBD1 | TRBJ2-7 | many | TRBV20-1 | TGCAGTGCTAGAACCCCGACAGGGGAAGCTTACGAGCAGTACTTC | CSARTPTGEAYEQYF
. | TRBJ1-1 | . | TRBV5-1 | TGCGCCAGCAGCTGGACCGGGGGGGCTGGGAACCGACGTGAAGCTTTCTTT | CASSWTGGAGNRREAFF
TRBD1 | TRBJ1-5 | few | TRBV19 | TGTGCCAGTAGTACGCAATCCGGGACAGGTTACAATCAGCCCCAGCATTTT | CASSTQSGTGYNQPQHF
TRBD2 | TRBJ2-5 | many | TRBV18 | TGTGCCAGCTCACCACGGAGCGGGAGTACGGAGACCCAGTACTTC | CASSPRSGSTETQYF
. | TRBJ1-5 | . | TRBV20-1 | TGCAGTGCCCCCGGGCTAAGCAATCAGCCCCAGCATTTT | CSAPGLSNQPQHF
. | TRBJ2-7 | many | TRBV7-6 | TGTGCCAGCAGCCCAGCCGGGCGGCCCACGTACGAGCAGTACTTC | CASSPAGRPTYEQYF
TRBD2 | TRBJ2-7 | many | TRBV7-8 | TGTGCCAGCAGCTTAGGGGGCGGGGGCGAGCAGTACTTC | CASSLGGGGEQYF
. | TRBJ1-1 | many | TRBV28 | TGTGCCAGCAGTTCTGGGCAGGTCTTAAGGACTGAAGCTTTCTTT | CASSSGQVLRTEAFF
TRBD1 | TRBJ2-7 | many | TRBV6-5 | TGTGCCAGCAGTTACCGGACAGGGGAAACTCTCGAGCAGTACTTC | CASSYRTGETLEQYF
. | TRBJ1-2 | . | TRBV27 | TGTGCCAGCAAGGGGGCTAACTATGGCTACACCTTC | CASKGANYGYTF
TRBD1 | TRBJ2-3 | many | TRBV5-1 | TGTGCCAGCAGATCCCAGACAGGGACAGATACGCAGTATTTT | CASRSQTGTDTQYF
TRBD1 | TRBJ2-7 | many | TRBV28 | TGTGCCAGCAGCGACACAGGGGGCTCCTACGAGCAGTACTTC | CASSDTGGSYEQYF